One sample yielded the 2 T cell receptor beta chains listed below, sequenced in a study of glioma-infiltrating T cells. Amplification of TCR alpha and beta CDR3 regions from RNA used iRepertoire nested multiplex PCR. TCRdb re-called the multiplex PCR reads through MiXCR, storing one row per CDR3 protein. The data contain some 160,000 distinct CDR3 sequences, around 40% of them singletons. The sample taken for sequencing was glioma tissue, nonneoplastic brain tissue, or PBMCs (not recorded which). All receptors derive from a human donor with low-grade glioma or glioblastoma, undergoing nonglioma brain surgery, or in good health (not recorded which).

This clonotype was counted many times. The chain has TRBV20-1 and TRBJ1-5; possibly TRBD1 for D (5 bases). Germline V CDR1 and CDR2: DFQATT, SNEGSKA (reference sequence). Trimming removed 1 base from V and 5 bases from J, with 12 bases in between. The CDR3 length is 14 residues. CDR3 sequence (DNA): TGCAGTGCTAGAGGGTTGTCGGGGGATCAGCCCCAGCATTTT. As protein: CSARGLSGDQPQHF.

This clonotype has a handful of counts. The CDR3 loop reads CSVGSASGLGGTQYF. The CDR3 DNA is TGCAGCGTTGGATCGGCTAGCGGGCTTGGGGGGACCCAGTACTTC. The chain has TRBV29-1 and TRBJ2-5; 8 bases align to TRBD2. CDR3 size: 15 residues. The J segment lost 7 bases and the V segment lost 4 bases, leaving 14 bases of the junction unmatched. The V gene's germline CDR1 is SQVTM and CDR2 ANQGSEA. The whole variable domain, filled in from reference TRBV29-1 and TRBJ2-5, reads SAVISQKPSRDICQRGTSLTIQCQVDSQVTMMFWYRQQPGQSLTLIATANQGSEATYESGFVIDKFPISRPNLTFSTLTVSNMSPEDSSIYLCSVGSASGLGGTQYFGPGTRLLVL.